These 9 T cell receptor beta chains were all obtained from the same sample, sequenced in a study of T-cell reconstitution after alpha-beta-depleted transplantation in children. Preparing the TCRbeta library involved the use of unique molecular identifiers. TCRdb re-analysed the PCR reads in MiXCR, keeping a single row per CDR3 protein. The table records around 580,000 distinct CDR3 sequences, more than 20% of them present only once. This sample comprised PBMCs, obtained before TCRalphabeta/CD19-depleted stem cell transplant. The receptors come from a boy in the first two years of life with Wiskott-Aldrich syndrome, due to receive a stem cell transplant.

The rearrangement joins TRBV6-5 to TRBJ2-2; no clear D gene. This CDR3 has 14 residues. Trimming stripped 0 bases from V and 2 bases from J, with 4 bases between. Per germline, CDR1 MNHEY and CDR2 SVGAGI. CDR3 coding DNA: TGTGCCAGCAGTTACTCCATAAACACCGGGGAGCTGTTTTTT. Translation gives CASSYSINTGELFF.

V gene TRBV20-1 combines with J gene TRBJ2-5, with TRBD1 matching over 9 bases. V lost 5 bases to trimming and J lost 4 bases; unmatched junction nucleotides: 5. This CDR3 contains 13 residues. CDR1 DFQATT and CDR2 SNEGSKA come from the germline V gene (reference sequence). The CDR3 protein is CSAGQGTIETQYF. CDR3 nucleotides: TGCAGTGCTGGACAGGGGACGATAGAGACCCAGTACTTC.

In this sample, this clonotype turned up a few times. This rearrangement joins TRBV6-5 to TRBJ2-2; 11 bases map to TRBD2. The germline V gene has CDR1 MNHEY and CDR2 SVGAGI. CDR3 length: 16 residues. V lost 1 base to trimming and J lost 3 bases; unmatched junction nucleotides: 1. The CDR3 region is CASSYFSGRDTGELFF. CDR3 DNA: TGTGCCAGCAGTTACTTTAGCGGGAGGGACACCGGGGAGCTGTTTTTT.

This chain joins TRBV6-5 and TRBJ1-1; TRBD1 aligns across 8 bases. This CDR3 spans 16 amino acids. Trimming removed 2 bases from V and 7 bases from J; junction bases left unmatched: 12. Germline V CDR1 and CDR2: MNHEY, SVGAGI. The CDR3: CASSYRQGRTIGEAFF. As DNA, the CDR3 is TGTGCCAGCAGTTACCGACAGGGGCGAACAATAGGTGAAGCTTTCTTT.

This clonotype was observed a handful of times. The rearrangement links TRBV5-5 to TRBJ2-7, with 9 bases aligning to TRBD2. Germline V gives CDR1 SGHKS, CDR2 YYEKEE (reference sequence). The CDR3 runs to 15 residues. V shed 1 base, J shed 2 bases, and the junction held 4 bases outside the gene matches. The CDR3 DNA is TGTGCCAGCAGCTTGCATCTAGCGGGGACCTACGAGCAGTACTTC. Its protein product is CASSLHLAGTYEQYF.

V is TRBV24-1 and J is TRBJ2-7, with 9 nucleotides matching TRBD2. Germline trimming cut 6 bases from V and 7 bases from J; bases unmatched to any gene: 9. The germline CDR1 and CDR2 sequences are KGHDR and SFDVKD. This CDR3 has 14 amino acids. CDR3 protein: CATSPRTSVMEQYF. The CDR3 bases are TGTGCCACCAGTCCTCGGACTAGCGTAATGGAGCAGTACTTC.

The chain employs TRBV5-1 and TRBJ2-7; TRBD1 matches 7 bases. Unmatched junction bases numbered 8, after V lost 1 base and J lost 7 bases. CDR1 is SGHRS and CDR2 is YFSETQ in the germline V gene. The length of the CDR3 is 14 residues. CDR3: CASSLTTGKLEQYF. CDR3 nucleotide sequence: TGCGCCAGCAGCTTGACGACAGGGAAGTTAGAGCAGTACTTC. Looking up the rest from reference TRBV5-1 and TRBJ2-7 gives the full variable domain: KAGVTQTPRYLIKTRGQQVTLSCSPISGHRSVSWYQQTPGQGLQFLFEYFSETQRNKGNFPGRFSGRQFSNSRSEMNVSTLELGDSALYLCASSLTTGKLEQYFGPGTRLTVT.

V usage is TRBV6-5 and J usage is TRBJ2-1, with 10 positions matching TRBD1. This CDR3 has 16 amino acids. Trimming cost V 2 bases and J 7 bases; bases outside gene matches: 8. CDR1 and CDR2 from the germline V gene are MNHEY and SVGAGI. The CDR3 nucleotides read TGTGCCAGCAGTTACCTACCGGGACAGGGGACGAATGAGCAGTTCTTC. Its protein product is CASSYLPGQGTNEQFF.

This clonotype has only a few counts. The CDR3 loop is CASSLAFGTAHGYTF. Written as DNA, the CDR3 is TGCGCCAGCAGCTTGGCGTTTGGGACAGCCCATGGCTACACCTTC. The genes are TRBV5-1 and TRBJ1-2, with 7 bases fitting TRBD1. This CDR3 spans 15 amino acids. The junction had 8 bases not matched to a gene; V was cut back by 0 bases and J by 6 bases. CDR1 is SGHRS, CDR2 YFSETQ, per germline.